Below, 12 T cell receptor beta chains from the same sample are listed, as sequenced in a study of T cell clonality in common variable immunodeficiency. This table comes from immunoSEQ multiplex PCR, and its TCRdb copy is limited to in-frame clones, with some not included. The sample includes tens of thousands of clones, none of them occurring once. The sequencing sample was made of peripheral blood mononuclear cells. The receptor set was obtained from a person aged 18 to 70 in good health.

This clone was detected ten times or more. The sequenced fragment ends 3 residues before the CDR3 boundary, so the rest is inferred from the germline J gene. V and J are TRBV5-4 and TRBJ2-7, with 10 bases matching TRBD2. The CDR3 has 16 amino acids. V shed 4 bases, J shed 3 bases, and the junction held 10 bases outside the gene matches. Germline CDR1 reads SGHNT; CDR2 reads YYREEE (reference sequence). Partial CDR3 DNA: TGTGCCAGCAGCGCCGATGGGACTAGCGAGCACTACGAG. Its protein product is CASSADGTSEHYE. The whole CDR3 sequence reads CASSADGTSEHYEQYF.

In this sample, this clone turned up many times. The read ends 3 residues shy of where the CDR3 ends; the end is completed using the germline J gene. V gene TRBV30 combines with J gene TRBJ2-7, with a weak D call TRBD2 (5 bases). Trimming removed 6 bases from V and 6 bases from J, with 18 bases in between. Germline V gene lookup returns CDR1 GTSNPN and CDR2 SVGIG (reference sequence). The CDR3 is made up of 13 amino acids. CDR3 DNA, as far as it was read: TGTGCCTGTAGGACTGGTACCCTCTTCGAG. Translating it yields CACRTGTLFE. Given in full, the CDR3 is CACRTGTLFEQYF.

This clone was seen repeatedly, ten times or more. Read sequence stops 3 residues before the CDR3 end, and the germline J gene provides the missing end. The rearrangement links TRBV6-4 to TRBJ2-7, with D tentatively TRBD1 (6 bases). In germline, CDR1 is MRHNA, CDR2 SNTAGT. CDR3 length equals 11 residues. Trimming pared 9 bases from V and 3 bases from J, leaving 9 bases between. The CDR3 bases that were read are TGTGCCAGTCAACAGGGCTACGAG. It codes for CASQQGYE. The whole CDR3 is CASQQGYEQYF.

CDR3 residues: CALGPYGQYF. The part of the CDR3 DNA that was read is TGTGCCCTCGGTCCTTATGGT. The chain combines TRBV30 with TRBJ2-4; D is unclear. The read is 3 residues too short to cover the CDR3 end, so that end is filled in from the germline J gene. The CDR3 runs 10 residues. Germline values: CDR1 GTSNPN, CDR2 SVGIG (reference sequence). The full variable domain, with the rest looked up from reference TRBV30 and TRBJ2-4, is SQTIHQWPATLVQPVGSPLSLECTVEGTSNPNLYWYRQAAGRGLQLLFYSVGIGQISSEVPQNLSASRPQDRQFILSSKKLLLSDSGFYLCALGPYGQYFGAGTRLSVL.

This clone was seen at least ten times. Coverage ceases 3 residues before the CDR3 finishes, and the germline J gene fills in the end. The V gene is TRBV15, the J gene TRBJ1-1, with 9 bases fitting TRBD1. Per germline, CDR1 LNHNV and CDR2 YYDKDF (reference sequence). The CDR3 has 16 amino acids. V was pared by 0 bases and J by 1 base, with 3 bases of the junction left unmatched. The CDR3 is CATSRDRGQGNTEAFF. The covered CDR3 bases are TGTGCCACCAGCAGAGATAGGGGACAGGGGAACACTGAA.

In this sample, this clone turned up many times. One end of the junction does not line up with germline, which may come from a read error. The read ends 3 residues before the CDR3 terminus; that terminus is restored from the germline J gene. V usage is TRBV4-2 and J usage is TRBJ2-5; 10 bases agree with TRBD2. This CDR3 has 19 amino acids. Germline CDR1 LGHNA, CDR2 YNFKEQ. CDR3 DNA, as far as it was read: TGTGCCAGCAGCCAAGGGGTAACTAGCGGGATAAGAAACCAGGAGACC. Protein product: CASSQGVTSGIRNQET. In full, the CDR3 reads CASSQGVTSGIRNQETQYF.

This clone was observed many times. The read ends 3 residues early relative to the CDR3; the germline J gene fills the gap. The V gene is TRBV19, the J gene TRBJ1-4; D not resolved. The CDR3 loop spans 15 amino acids. Looked up from germline, CDR1 is LNHDA and CDR2 is SQIVND (reference sequence). The V gene lost 3 bases and the J gene lost 0 bases, with 8 bases spanning the gap. The CDR3 sequence is CASSMGGTTNEKLFF. Incomplete CDR3 DNA: TGTGCCAGTAGTATGGGCGGGACAACTAATGAAAAA.

This clone occurred many times. The CDR3 extends 3 residues past the end of the read, so its final part is completed from the germline J gene. J is TRBJ1-5 and V is TRBV20-1; tentative D call: TRBD1 (6 bases). Germline V lookup: CDR1 DFQATT, CDR2 SNEGSKA (reference sequence). The germline V and J ends were trimmed by 3 bases and 0 bases, with 18 bases remaining between them. The CDR3 spans 17 residues. CDR3 protein: CSASPTTGTNSNQPQHF. CDR3 bases read: TGCAGTGCTAGCCCTACTACAGGGACTAATAGCAATCAGCCC.

This clone was found many times. The read ends 3 residues shy of where the CDR3 ends; the end is completed using the germline J gene. The chain couples TRBV19 to TRBJ2-6; 9 bases agree with TRBD1. CDR1 is LNHDA and CDR2 is SQIVND in the germline V gene (reference sequence). CDR3 length: 17 residues. J lost 2 bases, V lost 4 bases, and 6 bases had no gene match. CDR3 residues: CASSRDRETPGANVLTF. Incomplete CDR3 DNA: TGTGCCAGTAGTAGGGACAGGGAAACTCCTGGGGCCAACGTC.

There are many counts of this clone. The CDR3 end lies 3 residues beyond the end of the read and is filled in from the germline J gene. The chain employs TRBV20-1 and TRBJ1-5; 7 bases match TRBD1. CDR1 DFQATT and CDR2 SNEGSKA come from the germline V gene (reference sequence). V lost 2 bases, J lost 3 bases, and 10 bases stayed unmatched. This CDR3 region has 16 residues. The sequenced part of the CDR3 DNA is TGCAGTGCTAGACCCGTACAGGGGACAGCCAATCAGCCC. This encodes CSARPVQGTANQP. The entire CDR3 is CSARPVQGTANQPQHF.

This clone came up many times. The read ends 3 residues early relative to the CDR3; the germline J gene fills the gap. The rearrangement links TRBV9 to TRBJ2-3; 8 bases agree with TRBD2. This CDR3 spans 15 amino acids. Losses at the gene ends were 4 bases for V and 3 bases for J; bases not matched to a gene: 7. Looked up from germline, CDR1 is SGDLS and CDR2 is YYNGEE. The CDR3 reads CASSPQGTSTDTQYF. Partial CDR3 DNA: TGTGCCAGCAGCCCCCAAGGGACTAGTACAGATACG. Drawing the rest from reference TRBV9 and TRBJ2-3, the complete variable domain is DSGVTQTPKHLITATGQRVTLRCSPRSGDLSVYWYQQSLDQGLQFLIQYYNGEERAKGNILERFSAQQFPDLHSELNLSSLELGDSALYFCASSPQGTSTDTQYFGPGTRLTVL.

This clone was recorded many times. The CDR3 goes on 3 residues after the read ends, and that part is filled in from the germline J gene. This sequence joins TRBV19 and TRBJ2-2; TRBD1 agrees at 7 bases. This CDR3 is 15 amino acids long. Trimming at V came to 9 bases and at J to 1 base, leaving 8 bases not matched to a gene. The germline gives CDR1 LNHDA, CDR2 SQIVND (reference sequence). The CDR3 reads CASDRGTVNTGELFF. Partial CDR3 DNA: TGTGCCAGCGACCGAGGGACAGTGAACACCGGGGAG.